This T cell receptor beta chain was retrieved from a study of ipilimumab plus nivolumab after autologous stem cell transplantation. Whole-study context: The DLBCL cohort had primary refractory and relapsed disease, with 18-month progression-free survival of approximately 87% and 28%. Study-wide points: Per the authors, repertoire, Treg and microbiota data justify further study.

The CDR3 is 14 amino acids. Germline trimming cut 3 bases from V and 8 bases from J; bases unmatched to any gene: 5. CDR1 SNHLY and CDR2 FYNNEI come from the germline V gene. TCRdb's copy holds only in-frame clones and misses some; the assay was immunoSEQ multiplex PCR. The sample has 20,000 to 30,000 clones, about 86% seen once. In regard to this clone: The antigen remains unidentified.

The J gene is TRBJ1-4, the V gene TRBV2, with TRBD1 matching over 8 bases. This sequence originates from a male donor with diffuse large B-cell lymphoma. The sequencing here drew on PBMCs, taken in a trial of ipilimumab plus nivolumab as post-transplant consolidation. The CDR3 here is CASSEDRVGEKLFF. Written as DNA, the CDR3 is TGTGCCAGCAGTGAGGACAGGGTAGGGGAAAAACTGTTTTTT.